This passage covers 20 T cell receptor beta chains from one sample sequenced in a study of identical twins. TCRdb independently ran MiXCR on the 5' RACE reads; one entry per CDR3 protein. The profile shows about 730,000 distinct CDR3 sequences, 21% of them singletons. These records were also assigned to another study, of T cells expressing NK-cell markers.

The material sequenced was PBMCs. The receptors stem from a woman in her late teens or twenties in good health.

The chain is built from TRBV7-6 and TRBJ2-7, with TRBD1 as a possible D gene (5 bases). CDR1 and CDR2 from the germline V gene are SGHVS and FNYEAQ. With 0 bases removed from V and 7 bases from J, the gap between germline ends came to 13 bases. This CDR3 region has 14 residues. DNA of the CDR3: TGTGCCAGCAGCTTAGCGTCCGCTTCAGGGGAGCAGTACTTC. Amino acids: CASSLASASGEQYF. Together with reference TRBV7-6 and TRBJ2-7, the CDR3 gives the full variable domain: GAGVSQSPRYKVTKRGQDVALRCDPISGHVSLYWYRQALGQGPEFLTYFNYEAQQDKSGLPNDRFSAERPEGSISTLTIQRTEQRDSAMYRCASSLASASGEQYFGPGTRLTVT.

The CDR3 here is CSASRASGSTDTQYF. The CDR3, as DNA: TGCAGTGCTAGTCGGGCTAGCGGGAGCACAGATACGCAGTATTTT. The gene calls are TRBV20-1 and TRBJ2-3; 8 positions agree with TRBD2. V was clipped by 3 bases and J by 0 bases; unmatched bases: 5. From germline, CDR1 is DFQATT and CDR2 SNEGSKA (reference sequence). The CDR3 contains 15 residues.

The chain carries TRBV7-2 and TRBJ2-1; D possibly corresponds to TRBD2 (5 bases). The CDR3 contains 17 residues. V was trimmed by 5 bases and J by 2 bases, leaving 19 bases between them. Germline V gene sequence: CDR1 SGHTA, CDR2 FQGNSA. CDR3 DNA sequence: TGTGCCAGCAGCCGGATCGGGTTGGTAGCGACCTACAATGAGCAGTTCTTC. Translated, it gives CASSRIGLVATYNEQFF.

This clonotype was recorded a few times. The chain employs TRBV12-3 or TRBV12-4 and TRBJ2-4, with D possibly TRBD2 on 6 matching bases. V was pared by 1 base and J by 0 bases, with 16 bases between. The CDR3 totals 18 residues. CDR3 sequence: CASSLVPRGGIAKNIQYF. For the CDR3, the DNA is TGTGCCAGCAGTTTAGTTCCCCGGGGCGGGATAGCCAAAAACATTCAGTACTTC.

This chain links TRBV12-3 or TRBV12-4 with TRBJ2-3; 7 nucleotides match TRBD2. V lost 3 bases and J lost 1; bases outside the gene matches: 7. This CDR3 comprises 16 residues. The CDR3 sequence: CASSFGPSGRTDTQYF. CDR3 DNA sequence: TGTGCCAGCAGTTTTGGTCCTAGCGGCCGCACAGATACGCAGTATTTT.

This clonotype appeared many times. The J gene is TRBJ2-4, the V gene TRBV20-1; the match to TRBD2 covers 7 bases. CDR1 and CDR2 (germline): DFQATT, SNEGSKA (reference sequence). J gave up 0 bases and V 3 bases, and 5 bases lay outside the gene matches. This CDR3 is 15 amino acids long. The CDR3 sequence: CSASFPSGAKNIQYF. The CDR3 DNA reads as TGCAGTGCTAGTTTTCCTAGCGGAGCCAAAAACATTCAGTACTTC.

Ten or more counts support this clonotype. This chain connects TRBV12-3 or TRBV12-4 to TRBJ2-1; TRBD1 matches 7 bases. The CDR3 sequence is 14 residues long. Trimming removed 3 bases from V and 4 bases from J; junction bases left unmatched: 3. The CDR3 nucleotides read TGTGCCAGCAGTTTGGGGACAGATTACAATGAGCAGTTCTTC. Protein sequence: CASSLGTDYNEQFF.

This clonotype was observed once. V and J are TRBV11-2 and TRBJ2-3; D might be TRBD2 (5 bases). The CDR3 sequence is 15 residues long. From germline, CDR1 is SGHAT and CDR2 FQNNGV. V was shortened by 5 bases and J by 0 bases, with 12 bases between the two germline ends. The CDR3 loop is CASSAGLASTDTQYF. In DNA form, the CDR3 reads TGTGCCAGCAGCGCTGGGCTAGCCAGCACAGATACGCAGTATTTT.

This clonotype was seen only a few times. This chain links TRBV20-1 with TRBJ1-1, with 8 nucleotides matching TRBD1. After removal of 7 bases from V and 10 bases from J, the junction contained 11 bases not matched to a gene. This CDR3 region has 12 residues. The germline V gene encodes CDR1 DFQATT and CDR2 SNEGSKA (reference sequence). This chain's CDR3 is CSVMDRAGRAFF. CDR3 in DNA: TGCAGTGTTATGGACAGGGCGGGAAGAGCTTTCTTT.

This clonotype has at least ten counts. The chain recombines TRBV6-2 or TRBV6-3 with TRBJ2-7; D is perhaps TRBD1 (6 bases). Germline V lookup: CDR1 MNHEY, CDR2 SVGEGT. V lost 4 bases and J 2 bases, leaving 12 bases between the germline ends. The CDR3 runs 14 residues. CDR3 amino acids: CASSLSRDTYEQYF. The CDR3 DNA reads TGTGCCAGCAGTTTGTCTAGGGACACCTACGAGCAGTACTTC.

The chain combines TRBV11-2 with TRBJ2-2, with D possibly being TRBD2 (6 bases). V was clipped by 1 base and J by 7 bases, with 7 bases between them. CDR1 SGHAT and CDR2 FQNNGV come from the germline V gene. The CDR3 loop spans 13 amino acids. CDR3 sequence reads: CASSLGLVGELFF. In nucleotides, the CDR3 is TGTGCCAGCAGCTTAGGACTAGTCGGGGAGCTGTTTTTT.

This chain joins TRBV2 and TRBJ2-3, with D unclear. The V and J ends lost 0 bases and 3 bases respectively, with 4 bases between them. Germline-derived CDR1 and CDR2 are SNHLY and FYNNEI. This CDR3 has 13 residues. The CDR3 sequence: CASSEALTDTQYF. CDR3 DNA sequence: TGTGCCAGCAGTGAAGCGCTAACAGATACGCAGTATTTT.

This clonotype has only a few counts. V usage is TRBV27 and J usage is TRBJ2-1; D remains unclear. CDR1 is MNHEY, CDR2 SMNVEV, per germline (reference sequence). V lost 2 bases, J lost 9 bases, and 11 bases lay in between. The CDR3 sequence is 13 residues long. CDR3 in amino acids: CASSLELAGEQFF. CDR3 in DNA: TGTGCCAGCAGTTTAGAGCTTGCTGGTGAGCAGTTCTTC.

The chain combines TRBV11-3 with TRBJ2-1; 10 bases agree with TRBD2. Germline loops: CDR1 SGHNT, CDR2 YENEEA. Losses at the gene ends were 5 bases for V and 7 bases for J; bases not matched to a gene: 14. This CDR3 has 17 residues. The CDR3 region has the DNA TGTGCCAGCAGCCTCCTCGACCTAGCGGGGGTGGGGAATGAGCAGTTCTTC. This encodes CASSLLDLAGVGNEQFF. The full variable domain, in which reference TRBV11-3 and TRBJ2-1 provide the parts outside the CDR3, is EAGVVQSPRYKIIEKKQPVAFWCNPISGHNTLYWYLQNLGQGPELLIRYENEEAVDDSQLPKDRFSAERLKGVDSTLKIQPAELGDSAVYLCASSLLDLAGVGNEQFFGPGTRLTVL.

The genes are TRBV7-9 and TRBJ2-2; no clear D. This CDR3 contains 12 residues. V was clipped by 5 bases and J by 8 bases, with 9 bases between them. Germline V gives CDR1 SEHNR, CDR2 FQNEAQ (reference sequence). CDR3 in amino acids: CASSVDWGELFF. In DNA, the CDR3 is TGTGCCAGCAGCGTTGATTGGGGGGAGCTGTTTTTT.

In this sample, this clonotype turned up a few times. CDR3 in amino acids: CASSFTSYTDTQYF. DNA for the CDR3: TGTGCCAGCAGCTTTACTAGCTACACAGATACGCAGTATTTT. This rearrangement joins TRBV7-9 to TRBJ2-3, with D perhaps matching TRBD2 (6 bases). V was pared by 3 bases and J by 2 bases, with 9 bases between. Germline lookup yields CDR1 SEHNR and CDR2 FQNEAQ (reference sequence). The CDR3 runs 14 residues.

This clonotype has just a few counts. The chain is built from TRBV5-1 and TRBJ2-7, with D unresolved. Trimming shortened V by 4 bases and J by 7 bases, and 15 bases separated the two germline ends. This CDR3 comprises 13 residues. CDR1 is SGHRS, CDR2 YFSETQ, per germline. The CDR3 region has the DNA TGCGCCAGCAGCGGCCAGCCGAACGGAGAGCAGTACTTC. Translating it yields CASSGQPNGEQYF.

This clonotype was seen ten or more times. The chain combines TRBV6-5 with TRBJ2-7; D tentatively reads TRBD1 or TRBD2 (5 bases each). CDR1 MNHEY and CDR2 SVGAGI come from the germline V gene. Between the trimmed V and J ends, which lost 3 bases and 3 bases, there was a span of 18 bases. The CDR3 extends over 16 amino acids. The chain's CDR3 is CASSYRGPRDYYEQYF. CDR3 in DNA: TGTGCCAGCAGTTATCGGGGACCGAGGGATTACTACGAGCAGTACTTC.

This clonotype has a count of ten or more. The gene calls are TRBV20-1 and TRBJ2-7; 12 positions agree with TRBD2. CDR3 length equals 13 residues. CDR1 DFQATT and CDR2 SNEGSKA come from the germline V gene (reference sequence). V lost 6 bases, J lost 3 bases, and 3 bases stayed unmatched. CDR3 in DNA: TGCAGTGCCGGGACTAGCGGGCACTACGAGCAGTACTTC. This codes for CSAGTSGHYEQYF.

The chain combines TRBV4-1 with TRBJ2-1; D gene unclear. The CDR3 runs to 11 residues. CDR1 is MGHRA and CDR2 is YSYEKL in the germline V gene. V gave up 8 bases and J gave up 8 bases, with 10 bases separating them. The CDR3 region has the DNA TGCGCCAGCGGCAGTACGCATGAGCAGTTCTTC. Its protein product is CASGSTHEQFF.